The entry that follows covers one TCR beta chain sequence. What it binds is unknown. Measured with immunoSEQ multiplex PCR; TCRdb has only the in-frame clones, and not every one. Of roughly 80,000 clones detected, roughly 87% appear once; the ten largest clones hold more than 7%. CDR3 length: 13 amino acids. Germline V gene lookup returns CDR1 ENHRY and CDR2 SYGVKD. The V end lost 8 bases, the J end lost 2 bases, and 7 bases lay between the germline ends. The data were obtained in a study of graft-versus-host responses after intestinal transplantation. This chain links TRBV10-3 with TRBJ2-6; D gene ambiguous. Sequencing used unstimulated CD8+ T cells sorted from spleen or lymph node cells, obtained before transplant. The receptor's source is a human donor who was the organ donor for an intestinal transplant. For the CDR3, the DNA is TGTGCCATCCTGGTTACTGGGGCCAACGTCCTGACTTTC. It is translated as CAILVTGANVLTF.